The next 5 T cell receptor beta chains were all read from a single sample in a study of T-cell reconstitution after alpha-beta-depleted transplantation in children. The library targeted TCRbeta and was prepared with unique molecular identifiers. In TCRdb, the PCR reads were re-called with MiXCR into one record per CDR3 protein. The table shows 450,000 to 550,000 distinct CDR3 sequences, with 9.5% to 12% occurring only once. Sequencing was performed on PBMCs, mostly from graft donor cells, taken 180 days after TCRalphabeta/CD19-depleted stem cell transplant. These receptors came from a female patient under 10 years old who had a stem cell transplant for aplastic anemia, so the T cells may come from the graft donor.

The V and J genes are TRBV20-1 and TRBJ2-3, with 8 bases aligning to TRBD1. Germline CDR1 DFQATT, CDR2 SNEGSKA (reference sequence). The CDR3 consists of 19 residues. The V gene end was trimmed by 4 bases and the J gene end by 1 base; junction bases not matched to a gene: 19. The CDR3 loop is CSAMWVGGRSGQGTDTQYF. The CDR3 DNA follows: TGCAGTGCTATGTGGGTTGGTGGTCGGTCGGGACAGGGCACAGATACGCAGTATTTT.

The chain recombines TRBV19 with TRBJ2-5; D uncertain. Germline assignment: CDR1 LNHDA and CDR2 SQIVND (reference sequence). Between the trimmed V and J ends, which lost 5 bases and 7 bases, there was a span of 11 bases. There are 12 residues in the CDR3. The chain's CDR3 is CASSERSGTQYF. The CDR3 DNA reads as TGTGCCAGTAGTGAGAGATCGGGGACCCAGTACTTC.

This clonotype has only one observation. This rearrangement joins TRBV6-2 or TRBV6-3 to TRBJ1-1; 10 bases are shared with TRBD1. From germline, CDR1 is MNHEY and CDR2 SVGEGT. The V gene end was trimmed by 4 bases and the J gene end by 0 bases; junction bases not matched to a gene: 5. The CDR3 length is 16 residues. CDR3 amino acids: CASSWGQGHMNTEAFF. The CDR3 DNA is TGTGCCAGCAGTTGGGGACAGGGGCACATGAACACTGAAGCTTTCTTT.

This clonotype was detected only a few times. J is TRBJ1-4 and V is TRBV30; 10 positions agree with TRBD1. Germline-derived CDR1 and CDR2 are GTSNPN and SVGIG (reference sequence). V trimming: 4 bases; J trimming: 5 bases; junction bases outside the gene matches: 10. The CDR3 has 16 residues. CDR3: CAWTLGQGVSNEKLFF. The DNA of the CDR3 is TGTGCCTGGACCCTCGGACAGGGGGTTTCGAATGAAAAACTGTTTTTT.

The chain joins TRBV7-2 to TRBJ1-5; 12 bases line up with TRBD1. The ends lost 5 bases at V and 4 bases at J; junction bases unmatched: 9. This CDR3 contains 17 residues. From germline, CDR1 is SGHTA and CDR2 FQGNSA. The CDR3 coding sequence is TGTGCCAGCAGCATCGACCGGGACAGGGGGCCTAATCAGCCCCAGCATTTT. This codes for CASSIDRDRGPNQPQHF.